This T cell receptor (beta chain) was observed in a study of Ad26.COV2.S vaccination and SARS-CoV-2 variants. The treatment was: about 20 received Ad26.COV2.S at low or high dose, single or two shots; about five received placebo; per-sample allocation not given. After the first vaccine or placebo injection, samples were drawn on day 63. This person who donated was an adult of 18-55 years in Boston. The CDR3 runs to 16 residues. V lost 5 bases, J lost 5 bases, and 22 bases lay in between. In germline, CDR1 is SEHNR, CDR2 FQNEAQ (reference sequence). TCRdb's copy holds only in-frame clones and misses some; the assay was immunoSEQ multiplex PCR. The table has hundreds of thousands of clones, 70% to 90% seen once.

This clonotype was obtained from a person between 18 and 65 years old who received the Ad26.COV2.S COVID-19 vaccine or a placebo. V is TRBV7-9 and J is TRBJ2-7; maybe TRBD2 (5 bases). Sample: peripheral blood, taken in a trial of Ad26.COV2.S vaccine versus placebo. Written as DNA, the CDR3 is TGTGCCAGCAGCGCCGGGTGGGGAGCCCCCAGCGACGAGCAGTACTTC. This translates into CASSAGWGAPSDEQYF.